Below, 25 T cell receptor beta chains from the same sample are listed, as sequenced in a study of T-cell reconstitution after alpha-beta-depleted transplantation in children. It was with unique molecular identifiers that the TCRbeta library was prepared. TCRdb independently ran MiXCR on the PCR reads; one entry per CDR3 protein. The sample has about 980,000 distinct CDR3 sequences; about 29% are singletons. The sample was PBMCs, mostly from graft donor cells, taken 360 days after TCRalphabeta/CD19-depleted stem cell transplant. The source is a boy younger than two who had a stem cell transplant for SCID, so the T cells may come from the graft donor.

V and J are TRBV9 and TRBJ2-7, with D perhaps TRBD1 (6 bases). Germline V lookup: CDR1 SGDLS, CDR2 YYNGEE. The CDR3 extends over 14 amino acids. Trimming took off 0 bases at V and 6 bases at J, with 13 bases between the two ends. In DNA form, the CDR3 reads TGTGCCAGCAGCGTAGATGGGGACACGGGCGAGCAGTACTTC. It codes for CASSVDGDTGEQYF.

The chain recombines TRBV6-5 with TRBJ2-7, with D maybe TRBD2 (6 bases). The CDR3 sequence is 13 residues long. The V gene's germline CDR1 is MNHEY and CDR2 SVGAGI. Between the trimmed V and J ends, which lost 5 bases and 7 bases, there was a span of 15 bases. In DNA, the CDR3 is TGTGCCAGCAGTAGGACTAACCGGGATGAGCAGTACTTC. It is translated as CASSRTNRDEQYF.

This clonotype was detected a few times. CDR3 bases: TGCGCCAGCAGCGGCCGCGCGAACACCGGGGAGCTGTTTTTT. It encodes CASSGRANTGELFF. The rearrangement joins TRBV5-1 to TRBJ2-2; unclear D gene. The CDR3 is 14 residues long. CDR1 SGHRS and CDR2 YFSETQ come from the germline V gene. V was trimmed by 4 bases and J by 0 bases, leaving 7 bases between them.

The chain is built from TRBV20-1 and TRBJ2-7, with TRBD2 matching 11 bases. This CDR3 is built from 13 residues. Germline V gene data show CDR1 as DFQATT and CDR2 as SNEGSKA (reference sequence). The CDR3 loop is CRGVAGGPGEQYF. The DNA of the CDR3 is TGCCGGGGGGTAGCGGGGGGGCCGGGCGAGCAGTACTTC.

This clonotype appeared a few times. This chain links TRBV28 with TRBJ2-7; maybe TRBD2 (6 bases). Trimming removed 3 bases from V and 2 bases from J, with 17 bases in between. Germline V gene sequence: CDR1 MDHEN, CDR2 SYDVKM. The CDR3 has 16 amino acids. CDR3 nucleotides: TGTGCCAGCAGTTTTCGGGACTTATGGATGCCCTACGAGCAGTACTTC. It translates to CASSFRDLWMPYEQYF.

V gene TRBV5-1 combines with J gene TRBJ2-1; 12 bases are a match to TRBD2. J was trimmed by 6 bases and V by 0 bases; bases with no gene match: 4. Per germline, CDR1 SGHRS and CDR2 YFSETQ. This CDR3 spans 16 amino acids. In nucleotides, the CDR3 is TGCGCCAGCAGCTTGGTGCTAGCGGGGGGGGGCAATGAGCAGTTCTTC. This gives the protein CASSLVLAGGGNEQFF.

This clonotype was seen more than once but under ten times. CDR3 DNA: TGTGCCACCAGTCACAGGGGGGCCACTGAAGCTTTCTTT. Translating it yields CATSHRGATEAFF. The chain combines TRBV24-1 with TRBJ1-1; 8 bases are a match to TRBD1. V was pared by 6 bases and J by 4 bases, with 3 bases of the junction left unmatched. The CDR3 has 13 amino acids. Germline V CDR1 and CDR2: KGHDR, SFDVKD.

The CDR3: CASSQVGRLGTEAFF. The CDR3 DNA is TGCGCCAGCAGCCAAGTAGGGCGGCTCGGCACTGAAGCTTTCTTT. The chain has TRBV4-3 and TRBJ1-1; D remains unclear. V was cut by 1 base and J by 4 bases, with 13 bases left in between. The CDR3 runs to 15 residues. Germline V gene lookup returns CDR1 LGHNA and CDR2 YSLEER.

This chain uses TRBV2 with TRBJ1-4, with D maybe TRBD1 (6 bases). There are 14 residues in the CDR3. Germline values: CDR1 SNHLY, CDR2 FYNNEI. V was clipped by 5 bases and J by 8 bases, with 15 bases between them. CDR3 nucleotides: TGTGCCAGCAGTTACCTGGACAGTGGCGAAAAACTGTTTTTT. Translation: CASSYLDSGEKLFF.

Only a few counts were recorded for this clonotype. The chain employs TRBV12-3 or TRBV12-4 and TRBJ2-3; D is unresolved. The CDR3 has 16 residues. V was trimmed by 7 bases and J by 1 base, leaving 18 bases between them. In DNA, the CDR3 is TGTGCCAGCACCAATGAGGAGCTCTGGGGCACAGATACGCAGTATTTT. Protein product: CASTNEELWGTDTQYF.

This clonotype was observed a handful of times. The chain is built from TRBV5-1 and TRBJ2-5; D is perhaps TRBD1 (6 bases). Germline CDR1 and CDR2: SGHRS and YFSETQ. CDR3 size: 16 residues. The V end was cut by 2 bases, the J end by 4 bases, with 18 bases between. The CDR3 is CASSFLGGYPGETQYF. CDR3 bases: TGCGCCAGCAGCTTTTTAGGGGGATACCCCGGAGAGACCCAGTACTTC.

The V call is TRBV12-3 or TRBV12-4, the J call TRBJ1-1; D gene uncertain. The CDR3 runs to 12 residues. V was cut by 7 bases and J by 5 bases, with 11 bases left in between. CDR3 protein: CASKARLTEAFF. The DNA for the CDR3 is TGTGCCAGCAAAGCCAGGCTAACTGAAGCTTTCTTT.

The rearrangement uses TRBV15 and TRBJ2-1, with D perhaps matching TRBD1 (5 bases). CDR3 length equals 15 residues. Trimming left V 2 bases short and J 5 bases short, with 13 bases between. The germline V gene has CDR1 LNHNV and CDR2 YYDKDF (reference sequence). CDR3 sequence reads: CATSRRTQGDNEQFF. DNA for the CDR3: TGTGCCACCAGCAGAAGAACGCAGGGTGACAATGAGCAGTTCTTC.

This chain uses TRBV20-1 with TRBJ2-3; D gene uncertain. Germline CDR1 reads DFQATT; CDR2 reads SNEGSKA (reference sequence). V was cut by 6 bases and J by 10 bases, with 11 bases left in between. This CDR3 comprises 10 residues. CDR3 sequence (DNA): TGCAGTGCCCGGTCGAACGCGCAGTATTTT. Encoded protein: CSARSNAQYF.

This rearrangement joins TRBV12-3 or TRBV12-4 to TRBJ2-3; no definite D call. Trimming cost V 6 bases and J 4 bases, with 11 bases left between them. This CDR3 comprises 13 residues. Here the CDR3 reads CASRISSADTQYF. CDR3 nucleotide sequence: TGTGCCAGCAGGATATCGAGTGCAGATACGCAGTATTTT.

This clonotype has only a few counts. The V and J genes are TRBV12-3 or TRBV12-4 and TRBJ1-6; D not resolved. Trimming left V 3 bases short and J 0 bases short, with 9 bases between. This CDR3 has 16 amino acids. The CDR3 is CASSLGGRSYNSPLHF. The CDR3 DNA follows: TGTGCCAGCAGTTTGGGCGGGCGCTCCTATAATTCACCCCTCCACTTT.

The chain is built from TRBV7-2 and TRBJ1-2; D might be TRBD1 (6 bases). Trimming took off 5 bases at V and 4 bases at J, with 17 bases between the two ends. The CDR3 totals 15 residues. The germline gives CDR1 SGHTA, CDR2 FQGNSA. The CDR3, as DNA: TGTGCCAGCAGCACTCGACAGGACTCACTCTATGGCTACACCTTC. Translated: CASSTRQDSLYGYTF.

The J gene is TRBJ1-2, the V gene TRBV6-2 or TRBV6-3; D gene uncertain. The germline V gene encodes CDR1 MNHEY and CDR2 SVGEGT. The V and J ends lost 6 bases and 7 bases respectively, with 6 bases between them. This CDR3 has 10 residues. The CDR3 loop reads CASSSRGYTF. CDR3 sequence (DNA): TGTGCCAGCAGCTCCCGTGGCTACACCTTC.

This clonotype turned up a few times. CDR3 DNA sequence: TGTGCCAGCAGCGTAGCCAGTAACACCGGGGAGCTGTTTTTT. Its protein is CASSVASNTGELFF. The chain has TRBV9 and TRBJ2-2; D gene unclear. The V gene's germline CDR1 is SGDLS and CDR2 YYNGEE. Trimming took off 0 bases at V and 2 bases at J, with 5 bases between the two ends. This CDR3 contains 14 residues.

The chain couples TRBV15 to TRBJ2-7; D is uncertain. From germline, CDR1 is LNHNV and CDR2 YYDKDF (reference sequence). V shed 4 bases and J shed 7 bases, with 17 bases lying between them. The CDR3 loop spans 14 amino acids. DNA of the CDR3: TGTGCCACCAGCAACGGACCCCTCGGGTGGGAGCAGTACTTC. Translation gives CATSNGPLGWEQYF.

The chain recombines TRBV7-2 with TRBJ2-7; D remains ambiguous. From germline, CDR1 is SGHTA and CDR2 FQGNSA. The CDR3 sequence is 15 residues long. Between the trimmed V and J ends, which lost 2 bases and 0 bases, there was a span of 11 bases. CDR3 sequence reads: CASSLYFPSSYEQYF. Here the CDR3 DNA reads TGTGCCAGCAGCTTATACTTTCCAAGCTCCTACGAGCAGTACTTC.

The CDR3 sequence is CASSPGISGEQYF. The CDR3 bases are TGCGCCAGCAGTCCAGGGATTTCGGGCGAGCAGTACTTC. The rearrangement links TRBV5-1 to TRBJ2-7; maybe TRBD1 (5 bases). V was trimmed by 5 bases and J by 6 bases, leaving 15 bases between them. From germline, CDR1 is SGHRS and CDR2 YFSETQ. This CDR3 region has 13 residues.

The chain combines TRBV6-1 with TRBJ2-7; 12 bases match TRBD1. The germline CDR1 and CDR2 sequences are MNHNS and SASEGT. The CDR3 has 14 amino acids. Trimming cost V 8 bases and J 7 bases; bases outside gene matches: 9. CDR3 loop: CASATGTGGQEQYF. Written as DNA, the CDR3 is TGTGCCAGCGCGACCGGGACAGGGGGCCAGGAGCAGTACTTC.

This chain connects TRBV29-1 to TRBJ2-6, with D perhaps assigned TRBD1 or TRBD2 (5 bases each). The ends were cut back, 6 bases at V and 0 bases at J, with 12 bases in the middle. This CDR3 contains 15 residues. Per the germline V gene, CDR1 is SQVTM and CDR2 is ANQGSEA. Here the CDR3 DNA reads TGCAGCGTCCGGGACGACGGCTCTGGGGCCAACGTCCTGACTTTC. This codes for CSVRDDGSGANVLTF.

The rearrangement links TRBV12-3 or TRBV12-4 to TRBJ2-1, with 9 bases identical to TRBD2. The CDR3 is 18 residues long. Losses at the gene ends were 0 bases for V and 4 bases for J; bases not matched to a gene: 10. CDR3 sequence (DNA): TGTGCCAGCAGTTTAGCACCTAGCGGGGTGCCCTCGTACAATGAGCAGTTCTTC. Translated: CASSLAPSGVPSYNEQFF.